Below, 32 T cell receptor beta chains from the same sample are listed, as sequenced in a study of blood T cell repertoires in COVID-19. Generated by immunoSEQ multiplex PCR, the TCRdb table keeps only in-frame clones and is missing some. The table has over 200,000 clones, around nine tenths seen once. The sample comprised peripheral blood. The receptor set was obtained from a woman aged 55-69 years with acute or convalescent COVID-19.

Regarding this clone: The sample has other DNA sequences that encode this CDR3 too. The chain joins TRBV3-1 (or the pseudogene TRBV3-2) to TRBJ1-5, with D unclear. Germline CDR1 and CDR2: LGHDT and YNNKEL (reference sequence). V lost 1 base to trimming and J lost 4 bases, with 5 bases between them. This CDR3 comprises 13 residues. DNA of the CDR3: TGTGCCAGCAGCCAAGGAGGGAATCAGCCCCAGCATTTT. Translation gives CASSQGGNQPQHF.

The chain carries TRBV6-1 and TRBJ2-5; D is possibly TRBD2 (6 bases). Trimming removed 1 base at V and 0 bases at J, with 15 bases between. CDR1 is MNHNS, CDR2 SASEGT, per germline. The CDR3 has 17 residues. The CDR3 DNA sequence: TGTGCCAGCAGTGAAGTGGGAGGACACGCTTACCAAGAGACCCAGTACTTC. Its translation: CASSEVGGHAYQETQYF.

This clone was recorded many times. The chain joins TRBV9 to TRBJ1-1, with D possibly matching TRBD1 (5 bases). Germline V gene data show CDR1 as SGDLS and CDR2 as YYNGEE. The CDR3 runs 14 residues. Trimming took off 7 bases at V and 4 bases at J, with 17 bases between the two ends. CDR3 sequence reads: CASSQSGGSTEAFF. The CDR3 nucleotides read TGTGCCAGCTCTCAATCCGGGGGGTCCACTGAAGCTTTCTTT.

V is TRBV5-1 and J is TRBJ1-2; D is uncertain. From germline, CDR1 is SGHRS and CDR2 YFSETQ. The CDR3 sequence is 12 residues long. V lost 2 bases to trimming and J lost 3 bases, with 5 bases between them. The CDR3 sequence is CASSFGDYGYTF. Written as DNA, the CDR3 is TGCGCCAGCAGCTTCGGAGACTATGGCTACACCTTC.

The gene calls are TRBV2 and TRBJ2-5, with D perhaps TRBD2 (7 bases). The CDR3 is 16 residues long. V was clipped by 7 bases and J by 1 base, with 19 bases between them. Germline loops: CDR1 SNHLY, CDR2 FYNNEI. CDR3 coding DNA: TGTGCCAGCATCAACCCGGGGGGACACCCCCAAGAGACCCAGTACTTC. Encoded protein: CASINPGGHPQETQYF.

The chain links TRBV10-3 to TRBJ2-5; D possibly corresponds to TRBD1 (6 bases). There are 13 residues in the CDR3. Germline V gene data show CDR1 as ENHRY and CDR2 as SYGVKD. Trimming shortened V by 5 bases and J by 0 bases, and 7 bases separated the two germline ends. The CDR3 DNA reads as TGTGCCATCAGTCGGACAGACCAAGAGACCCAGTACTTC. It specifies CAISRTDQETQYF.

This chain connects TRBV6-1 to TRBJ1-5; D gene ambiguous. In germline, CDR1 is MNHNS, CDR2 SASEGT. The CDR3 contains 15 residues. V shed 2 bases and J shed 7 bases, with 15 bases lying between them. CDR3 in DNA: TGTGCCAGCAGTGAATTAGGTTTTCGTAGCCAGCCCCAGCATTTT. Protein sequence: CASSELGFRSQPQHF.

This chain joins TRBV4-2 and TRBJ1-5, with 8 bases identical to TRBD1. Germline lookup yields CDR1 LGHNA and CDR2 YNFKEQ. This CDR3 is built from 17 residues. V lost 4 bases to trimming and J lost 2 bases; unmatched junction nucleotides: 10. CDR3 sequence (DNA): TGTGCCAGCAGCCTCTTCAGGGGGCTAGGAGGCAATCAGCCCCAGCATTTT. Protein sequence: CASSLFRGLGGNQPQHF.

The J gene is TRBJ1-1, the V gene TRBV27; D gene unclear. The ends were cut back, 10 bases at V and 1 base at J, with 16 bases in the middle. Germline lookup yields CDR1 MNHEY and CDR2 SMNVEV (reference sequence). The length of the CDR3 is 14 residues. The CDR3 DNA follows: TGTGCCACCGGAGCGTTGGGAGGGAACACTGAAGCTTTCTTT. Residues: CATGALGGNTEAFF.

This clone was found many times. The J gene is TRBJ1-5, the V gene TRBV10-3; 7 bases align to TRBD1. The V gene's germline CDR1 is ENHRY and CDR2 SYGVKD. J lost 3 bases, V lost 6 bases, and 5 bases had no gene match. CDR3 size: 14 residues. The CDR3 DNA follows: TGTGCCATCAGCCCCACAGGGGCCAATCAGCCCCAGCATTTT. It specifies CAISPTGANQPQHF.

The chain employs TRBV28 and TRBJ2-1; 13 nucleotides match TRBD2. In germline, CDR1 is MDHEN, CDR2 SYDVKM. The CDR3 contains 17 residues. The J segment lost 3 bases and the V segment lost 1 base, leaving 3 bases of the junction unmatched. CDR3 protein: CASSLSRTSGGYNEQFF. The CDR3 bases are TGTGCCAGCAGTTTATCCCGGACTAGCGGGGGCTACAATGAGCAGTTCTTC.

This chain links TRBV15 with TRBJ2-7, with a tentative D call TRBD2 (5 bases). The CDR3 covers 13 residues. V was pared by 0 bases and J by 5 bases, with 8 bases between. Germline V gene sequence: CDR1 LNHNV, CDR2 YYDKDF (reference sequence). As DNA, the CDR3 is TGTGCCACCAGCAGAGATCCCGGGGACGAGCAGTACTTC. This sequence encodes CATSRDPGDEQYF.

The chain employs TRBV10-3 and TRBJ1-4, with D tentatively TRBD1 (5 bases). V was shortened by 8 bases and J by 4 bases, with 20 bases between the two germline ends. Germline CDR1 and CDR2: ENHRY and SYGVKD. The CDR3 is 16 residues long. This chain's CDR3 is CAIVWNRGGNNEKLFF. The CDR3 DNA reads TGTGCCATCGTCTGGAATCGCGGGGGGAATAATGAAAAACTGTTTTTT.

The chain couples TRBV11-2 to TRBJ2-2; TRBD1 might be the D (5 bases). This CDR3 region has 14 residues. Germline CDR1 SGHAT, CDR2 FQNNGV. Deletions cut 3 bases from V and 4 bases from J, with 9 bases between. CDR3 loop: CASSFSGFTGELFF. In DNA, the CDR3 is TGTGCCAGCAGCTTTTCAGGGTTCACCGGGGAGCTGTTTTTT.

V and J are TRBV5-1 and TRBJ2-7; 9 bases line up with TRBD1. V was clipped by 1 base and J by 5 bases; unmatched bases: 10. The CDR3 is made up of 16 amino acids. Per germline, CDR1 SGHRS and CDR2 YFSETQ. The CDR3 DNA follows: TGCGCCAGCAGCTTGACCCCGGGACAGGGTAGGGACGAGCAGTACTTC. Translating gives CASSLTPGQGRDEQYF.

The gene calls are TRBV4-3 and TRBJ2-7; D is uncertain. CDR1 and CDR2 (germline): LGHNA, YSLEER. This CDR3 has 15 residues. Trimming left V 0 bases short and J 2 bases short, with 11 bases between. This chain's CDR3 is CASSQESGHTYEQYF. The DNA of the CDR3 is TGCGCCAGCAGCCAAGAATCTGGCCACACCTACGAGCAGTACTTC.

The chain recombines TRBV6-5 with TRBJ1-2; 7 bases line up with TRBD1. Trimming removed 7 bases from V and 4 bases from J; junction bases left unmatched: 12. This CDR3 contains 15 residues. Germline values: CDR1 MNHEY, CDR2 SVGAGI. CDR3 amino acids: CASTPGDRGSYGYTF. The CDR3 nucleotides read TGTGCCAGCACACCGGGGGACAGAGGTTCCTATGGCTACACCTTC.

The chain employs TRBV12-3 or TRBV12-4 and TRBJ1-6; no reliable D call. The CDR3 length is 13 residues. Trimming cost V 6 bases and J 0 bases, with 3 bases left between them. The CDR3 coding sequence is TGTGCCAGCAGGAGCTCCTATAATTCACCCCTCCACTTT. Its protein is CASRSSYNSPLHF.

This chain's CDR3 is CASSLEGPNEKLFF. The CDR3 DNA reads TGCGCCAGCAGCTTAGAGGGCCCTAATGAAAAACTGTTTTTT. The gene calls are TRBV5-1 and TRBJ1-4; no definite D call. The germline V gene has CDR1 SGHRS and CDR2 YFSETQ. This CDR3 is 14 amino acids long. V lost 2 bases and J lost 3, with 8 bases in between.

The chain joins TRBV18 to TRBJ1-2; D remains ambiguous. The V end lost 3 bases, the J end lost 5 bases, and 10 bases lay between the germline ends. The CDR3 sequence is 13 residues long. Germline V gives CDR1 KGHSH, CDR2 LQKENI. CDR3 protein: CASSPGISYGYTF. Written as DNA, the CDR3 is TGTGCCAGCTCACCCGGGATATCTTATGGCTACACCTTC.

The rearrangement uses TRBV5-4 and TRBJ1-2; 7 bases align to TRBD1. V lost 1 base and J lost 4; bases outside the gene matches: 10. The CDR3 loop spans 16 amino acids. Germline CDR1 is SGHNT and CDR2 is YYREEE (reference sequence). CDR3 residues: CASSLPDRATGYGYTF. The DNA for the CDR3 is TGTGCCAGCAGCTTGCCCGACAGGGCAACGGGCTATGGCTACACCTTC.

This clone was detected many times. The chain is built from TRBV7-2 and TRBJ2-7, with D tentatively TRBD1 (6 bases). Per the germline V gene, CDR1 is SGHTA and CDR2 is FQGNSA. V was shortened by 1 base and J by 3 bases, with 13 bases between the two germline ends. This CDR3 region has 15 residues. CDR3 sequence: CASSLGKGERYEQYF. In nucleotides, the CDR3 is TGTGCCAGCAGCTTAGGGAAGGGGGAGCGCTACGAGCAGTACTTC.

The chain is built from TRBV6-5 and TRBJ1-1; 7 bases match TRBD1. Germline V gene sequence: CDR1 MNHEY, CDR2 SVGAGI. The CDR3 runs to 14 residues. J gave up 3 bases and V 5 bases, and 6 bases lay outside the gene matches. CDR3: CASSTNRGYTEAFF. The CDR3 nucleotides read TGTGCCAGCAGTACCAACAGGGGATACACTGAAGCTTTCTTT.

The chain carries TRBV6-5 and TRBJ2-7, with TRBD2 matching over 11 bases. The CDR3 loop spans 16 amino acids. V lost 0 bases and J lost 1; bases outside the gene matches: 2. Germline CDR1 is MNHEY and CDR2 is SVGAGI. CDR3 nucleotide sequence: TGTGCCAGCAGTTACTCGAGACTAGCGGGGTCCTACGAGCAGTACTTC. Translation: CASSYSRLAGSYEQYF.

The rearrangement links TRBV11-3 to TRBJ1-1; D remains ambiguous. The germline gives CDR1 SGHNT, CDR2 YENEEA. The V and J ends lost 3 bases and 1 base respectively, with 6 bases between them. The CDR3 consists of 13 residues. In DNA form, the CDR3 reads TGTGCCAGCAGCTTTCAGGAGAACACTGAAGCTTTCTTT. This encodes CASSFQENTEAFF.

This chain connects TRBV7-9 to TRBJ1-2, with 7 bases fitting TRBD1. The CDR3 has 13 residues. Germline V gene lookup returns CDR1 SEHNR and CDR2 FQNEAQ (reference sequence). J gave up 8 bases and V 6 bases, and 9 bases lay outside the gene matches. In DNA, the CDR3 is TGTGCCAGCAGTAATGACAGGGTACAGGGCTACACCTTC. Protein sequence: CASSNDRVQGYTF.

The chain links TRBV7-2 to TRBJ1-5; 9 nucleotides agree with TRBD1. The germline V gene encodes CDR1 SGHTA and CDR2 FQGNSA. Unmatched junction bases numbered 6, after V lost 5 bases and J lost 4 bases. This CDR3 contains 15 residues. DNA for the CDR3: TGTGCCAGCAGCCAGCCAGGGACAGGGAATCAGCCCCAGCATTTT. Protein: CASSQPGTGNQPQHF.

DNA for the CDR3: TGTGCCAGCAGACGTCCGGGACAGGGCCACGAGCAGTACTTC. It translates to CASRRPGQGHEQYF. V usage is TRBV27 and J usage is TRBJ2-7; 9 bases match TRBD1. The CDR3 has 14 amino acids. V shed 6 bases, J shed 5 bases, and the junction held 8 bases outside the gene matches. Germline V gene data show CDR1 as MNHEY and CDR2 as SMNVEV (reference sequence).

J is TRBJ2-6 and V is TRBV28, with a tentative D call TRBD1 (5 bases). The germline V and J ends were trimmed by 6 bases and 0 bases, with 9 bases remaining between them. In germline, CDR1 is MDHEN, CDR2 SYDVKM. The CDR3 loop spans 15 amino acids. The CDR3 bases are TGTGCCAGCAGCCCAACAGGCTCTGGGGCCAACGTCCTGACTTTC. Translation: CASSPTGSGANVLTF.

The DNA of the CDR3 is TGTGCCAGCAGCTCCGGGTCACTAGCGGGGGTTCAATACGAGCAGTACTTC. It is translated as CASSSGSLAGVQYEQYF. The chain recombines TRBV7-6 with TRBJ2-7; 11 bases map to TRBD2. The germline V gene encodes CDR1 SGHVS and CDR2 FNYEAQ. V dropped 4 bases and J dropped 4; count of bases not matched to a gene: 12. There are 17 residues in the CDR3. The entire variable domain, with the rest obtained from reference TRBV7-6 and TRBJ2-7, is as follows: GAGVSQSPRYKVTKRGQDVALRCDPISGHVSLYWYRQALGQGPEFLTYFNYEAQQDKSGLPNDRFSAERPEGSISTLTIQRTEQRDSAMYRCASSSGSLAGVQYEQYFGPGTRLTVT.

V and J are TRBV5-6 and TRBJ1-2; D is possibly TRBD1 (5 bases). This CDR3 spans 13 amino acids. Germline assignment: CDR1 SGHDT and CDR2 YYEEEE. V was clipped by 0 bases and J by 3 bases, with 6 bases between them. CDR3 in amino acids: CASSLAGYYGYTF. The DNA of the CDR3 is TGTGCCAGCAGCTTGGCAGGGTACTATGGCTACACCTTC.

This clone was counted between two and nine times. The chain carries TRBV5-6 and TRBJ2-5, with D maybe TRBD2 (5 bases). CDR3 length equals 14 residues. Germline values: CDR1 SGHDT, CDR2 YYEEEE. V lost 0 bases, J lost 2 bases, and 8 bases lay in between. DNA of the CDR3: TGTGCCAGCAGCTTGGGCGGGCGACAAGAGACCCAGTACTTC. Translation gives CASSLGGRQETQYF. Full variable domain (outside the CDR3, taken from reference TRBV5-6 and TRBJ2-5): DAGVTQSPTHLIKTRGQQVTLRCSPKSGHDTVSWYQQALGQGPQFIFQYYEEEERQRGNFPDRFSGHQFPNYSSELNVNALLLGDSALYLCASSLGGRQETQYFGPGTRLLVL.